This TCR beta chain was sequenced for a study of shared clonotypes between healthy human individuals. Findings and limits, study-wide: Naive CD4 clonotypes were shared across a few donors at roughly 5.5%.

Assay execution took place at the deep level. Once extracted for a subset, genomic DNA was divided evenly among several immunoSEQ plates. Generated by immunoSEQ multiplex PCR, the TCRdb table keeps only in-frame clones and is missing some. The data contain 110,000 or so clones, around 68% of them singletons. CDR1 is SQVTM and CDR2 is ANQGSEA in the germline V gene. This CDR3 region has 11 residues. Trimming took 4 bases from V and 7 from J, leaving 10 bases between them. As concerns this clone: Its antigen is not identified.

V and J are TRBV29-1 and TRBJ2-5, with D perhaps assigned TRBD1 or TRBD2 (5 bases each). The clonotype comes from a woman aged 25 to 45 in good health. Specimen: memory CD8+ T cells sorted from blood. Subset in this sample: CD45RO+ cells pooled with CCR7-negative TemRA cells. The CDR3, as DNA: TGCAGCGTTGGGGACGAAGCGACCCAGTACTTC. Protein product: CSVGDEATQYF.